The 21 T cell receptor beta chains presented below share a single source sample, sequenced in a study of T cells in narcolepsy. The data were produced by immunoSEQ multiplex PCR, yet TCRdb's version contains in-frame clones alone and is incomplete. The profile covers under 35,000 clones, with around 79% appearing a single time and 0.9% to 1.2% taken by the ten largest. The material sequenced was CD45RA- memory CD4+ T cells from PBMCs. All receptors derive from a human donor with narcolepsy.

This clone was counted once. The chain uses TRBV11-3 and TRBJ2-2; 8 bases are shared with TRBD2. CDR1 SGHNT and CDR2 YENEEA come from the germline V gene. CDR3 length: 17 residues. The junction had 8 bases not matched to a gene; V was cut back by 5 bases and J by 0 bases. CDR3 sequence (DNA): TGTGCCAGCAGCCTCGGGGGAGCGGGAGCGAACACCGGGGAGCTGTTTTTT. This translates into CASSLGGAGANTGELFF.

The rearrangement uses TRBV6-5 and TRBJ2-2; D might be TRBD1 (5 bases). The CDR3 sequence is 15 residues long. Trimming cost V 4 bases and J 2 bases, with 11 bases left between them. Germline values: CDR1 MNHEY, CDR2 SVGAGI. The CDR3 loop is CASSFRQGNTGELFF. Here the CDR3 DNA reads TGTGCCAGCAGTTTCCGTCAGGGTAACACCGGGGAGCTGTTTTTT.

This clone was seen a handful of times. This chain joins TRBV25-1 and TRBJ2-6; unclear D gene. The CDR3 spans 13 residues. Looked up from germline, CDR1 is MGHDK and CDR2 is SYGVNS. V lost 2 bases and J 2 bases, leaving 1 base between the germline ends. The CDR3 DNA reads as TGTGCCAGCAGTGAAGCTGGGGCCAACGTCCTGACTTTC. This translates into CASSEAGANVLTF.

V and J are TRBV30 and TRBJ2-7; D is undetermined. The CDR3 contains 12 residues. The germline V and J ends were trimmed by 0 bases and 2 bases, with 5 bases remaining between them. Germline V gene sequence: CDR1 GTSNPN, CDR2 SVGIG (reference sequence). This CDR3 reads CAWSVQTYEQYF. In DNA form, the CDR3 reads TGTGCCTGGAGTGTACAGACCTACGAGCAGTACTTC.

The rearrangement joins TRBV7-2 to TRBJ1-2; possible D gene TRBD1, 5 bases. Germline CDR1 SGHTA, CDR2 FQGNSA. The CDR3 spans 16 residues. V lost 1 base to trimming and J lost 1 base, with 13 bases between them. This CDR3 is CASSLGWGEGNYGYTF. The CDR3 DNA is TGTGCCAGCAGCTTAGGTTGGGGGGAGGGTAACTATGGCTACACCTTC.

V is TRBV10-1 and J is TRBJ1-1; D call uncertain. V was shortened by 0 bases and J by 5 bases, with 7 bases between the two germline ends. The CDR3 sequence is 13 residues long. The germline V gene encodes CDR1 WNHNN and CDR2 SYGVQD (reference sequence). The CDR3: CASSESVLTEAFF. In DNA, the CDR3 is TGCGCCAGCAGTGAGTCCGTATTAACTGAAGCTTTCTTT.

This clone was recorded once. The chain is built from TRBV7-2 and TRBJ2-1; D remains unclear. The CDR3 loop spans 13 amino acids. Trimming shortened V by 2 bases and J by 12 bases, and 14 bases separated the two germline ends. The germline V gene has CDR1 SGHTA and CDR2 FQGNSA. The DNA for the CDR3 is TGTGCCAGCAGCTTAATGCCGGAGCTCTGGCAGTTCTTC. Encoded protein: CASSLMPELWQFF.

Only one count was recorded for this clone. The CDR3 DNA follows: TGTGCCAGCAGCAACATAGCGGGACCAAACTCCTACGAGCAGTACTTC. It translates to CASSNIAGPNSYEQYF. V is TRBV7-3 and J is TRBJ2-7; TRBD2 agrees at 8 bases. This CDR3 region has 16 residues. Trimming removed 5 bases from V and 0 bases from J; junction bases left unmatched: 9. Germline V gene sequence: CDR1 SGHTA, CDR2 FQGTGA.

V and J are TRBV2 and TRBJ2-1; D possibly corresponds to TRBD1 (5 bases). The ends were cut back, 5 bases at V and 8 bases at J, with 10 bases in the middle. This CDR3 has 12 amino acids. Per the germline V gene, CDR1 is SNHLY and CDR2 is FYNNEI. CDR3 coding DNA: TGTGCCAGCAGTTCAGGGATAGATGAGCAGTTCTTC. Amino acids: CASSSGIDEQFF.

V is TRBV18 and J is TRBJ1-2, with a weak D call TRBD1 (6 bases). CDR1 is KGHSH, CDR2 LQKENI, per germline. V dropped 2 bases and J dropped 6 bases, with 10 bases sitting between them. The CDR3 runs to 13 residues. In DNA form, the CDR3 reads TGTGCCAGCTCACCATCTGGACAGAATGGCTACACCTTC. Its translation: CASSPSGQNGYTF.

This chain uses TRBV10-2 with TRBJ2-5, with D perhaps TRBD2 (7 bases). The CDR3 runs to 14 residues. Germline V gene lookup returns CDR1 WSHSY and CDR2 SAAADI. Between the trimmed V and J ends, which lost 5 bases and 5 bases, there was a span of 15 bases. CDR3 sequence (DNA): TGCGCCAGCAGTATGGGCGGGGGCCTGGAGACCCAGTACTTC. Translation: CASSMGGGLETQYF.

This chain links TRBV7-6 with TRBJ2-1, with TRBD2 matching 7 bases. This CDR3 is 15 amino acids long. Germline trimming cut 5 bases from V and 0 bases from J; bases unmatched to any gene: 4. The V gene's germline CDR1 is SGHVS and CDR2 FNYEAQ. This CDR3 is CASSRGRVSYNEQFF. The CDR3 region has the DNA TGTGCCAGCAGCCGCGGGAGAGTCTCCTACAATGAGCAGTTCTTC.

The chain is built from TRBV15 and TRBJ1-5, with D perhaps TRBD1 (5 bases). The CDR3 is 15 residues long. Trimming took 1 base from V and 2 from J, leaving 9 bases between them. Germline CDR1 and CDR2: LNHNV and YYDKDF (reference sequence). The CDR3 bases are TGTGCCACCAGCAGAGTGGCACAGGGCAATCAGCCCCAGCATTTT. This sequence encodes CATSRVAQGNQPQHF. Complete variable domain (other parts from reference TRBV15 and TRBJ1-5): DAMVIQNPRYQVTQFGKPVTLSCSQTLNHNVMYWYQQKSSQAPKLLFHYYDKDFNNEADTPDNFQSRRPNTSFCFLDIRSPGLGDTAMYLCATSRVAQGNQPQHFGDGTRLSIL.

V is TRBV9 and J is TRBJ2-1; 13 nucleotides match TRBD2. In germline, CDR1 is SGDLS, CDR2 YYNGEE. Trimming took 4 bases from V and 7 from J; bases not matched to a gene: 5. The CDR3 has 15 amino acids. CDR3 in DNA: TGTGCCAGCAGCCCTCGGACTAGCGGGGGAAATGAGCAGTTCTTC. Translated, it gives CASSPRTSGGNEQFF.

CDR3: CAAGNQPQHF. Written as DNA, the CDR3 is TGTGCGGCGGGGAATCAGCCCCAGCATTTT. The J gene is TRBJ1-5, the V gene TRBV6-1; no firm D call. The CDR3 covers 10 residues. Germline V lookup: CDR1 MNHNS, CDR2 SASEGT.

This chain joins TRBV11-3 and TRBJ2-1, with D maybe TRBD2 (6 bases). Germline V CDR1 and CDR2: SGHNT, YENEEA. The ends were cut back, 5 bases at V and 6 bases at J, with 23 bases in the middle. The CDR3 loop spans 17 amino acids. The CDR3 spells CASSIRLGGIMINEQFF. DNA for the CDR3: TGTGCCAGCAGCATCCGACTAGGAGGGATTATGATCAATGAGCAGTTCTTC.

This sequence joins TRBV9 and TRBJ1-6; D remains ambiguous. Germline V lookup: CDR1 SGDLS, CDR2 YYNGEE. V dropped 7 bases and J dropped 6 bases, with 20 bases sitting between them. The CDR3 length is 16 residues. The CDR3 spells CASGSYPTGANSPLHF. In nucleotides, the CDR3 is TGTGCCAGCGGATCCTACCCTACGGGCGCTAATTCACCCCTCCACTTT. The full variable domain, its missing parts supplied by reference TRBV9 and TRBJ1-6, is DSGVTQTPKHLITATGQRVTLRCSPRSGDLSVYWYQQSLDQGLQFLIQYYNGEERAKGNILERFSAQQFPDLHSELNLSSLELGDSALYFCASGSYPTGANSPLHFGNGTRLTVT.

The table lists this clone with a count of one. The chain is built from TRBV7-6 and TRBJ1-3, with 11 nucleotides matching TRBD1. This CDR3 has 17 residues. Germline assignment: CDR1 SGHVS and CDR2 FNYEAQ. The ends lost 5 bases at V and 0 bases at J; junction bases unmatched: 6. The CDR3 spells CASSRSGTGGSGNTIYF. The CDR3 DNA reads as TGTGCCAGCAGCAGATCCGGGACAGGGGGCTCTGGAAACACCATATATTTT.

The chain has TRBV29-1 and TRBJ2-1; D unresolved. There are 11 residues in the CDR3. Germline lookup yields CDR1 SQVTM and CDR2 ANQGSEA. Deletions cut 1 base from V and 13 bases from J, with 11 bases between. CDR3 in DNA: TGCAGCGTTGAAGCCGTTGCCATCCAGTTCTTC. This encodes CSVEAVAIQFF.

The CDR3: CASNNRDTLPSLHF. The CDR3 DNA is TGTGCCAGTAACAACCGGGACACCCTACCGTCCCTCCACTTT. The V call is TRBV2, the J call TRBJ1-6, with TRBD1 as a possible D gene (6 bases). The CDR3 runs 14 residues. Per germline, CDR1 SNHLY and CDR2 FYNNEI. With 9 bases removed from V and 14 bases from J, the gap between germline ends came to 23 bases.

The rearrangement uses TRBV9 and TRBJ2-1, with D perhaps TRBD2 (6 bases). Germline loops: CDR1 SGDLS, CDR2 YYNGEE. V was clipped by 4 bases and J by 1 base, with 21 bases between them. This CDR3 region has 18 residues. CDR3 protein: CASSPPPLAERSYNEQFF. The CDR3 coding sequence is TGTGCCAGCAGCCCCCCCCCGTTAGCGGAAAGGTCCTACAATGAGCAGTTCTTC.